This T cell receptor beta chain was sequenced for a study of cytomegalovirus exposure and HLA in healthy donors. Findings and limits, study-wide: Sequences of the TCR beta chain were said to predict the HLA-A and HLA-B alleles of most subjects accurately. A likely sequencing artifact accounted for one observed cluster of highly shared sequence variants. Data from an earlier analysis indicated that most TCR beta V segments were productive either about 87% or about 30% of the time. Reportedly, diagnosis of cytomegalovirus status by the classifier showed high specificity and sensitivity.

This CDR3 spans 18 amino acids. Germline CDR1 is SEHNR and CDR2 is FQNEAQ (reference sequence). V trimming: 5 bases; J trimming: 4 bases; junction bases outside the gene matches: 11. The PCR contained 60 Vbeta and 13 Jbeta primers. Repertoires were generated with immunoSEQ multiplex PCR, while TCRdb's copy carries only in-frame clones and drops some. This sample has more than 70,000 clones, with roughly 80% found just once. Regarding this clone: Its target is unknown.

This TCR was recovered from a man between 35 and 55 years old in good health and CMV-seronegative. Sequencing was performed on PBMCs. The rearrangement joins TRBV7-9 to TRBJ2-4, with 13 bases that match TRBD2. The CDR3 DNA reads TGTGCCAGCAGCCCAGGGACTAGCGGGGCGGAACGGAAAAACATTCAGTACTTC. It translates to CASSPGTSGAERKNIQYF. The full variable domain, rest sourced from reference TRBV7-9 and TRBJ2-4, is DTGVSQNPRHKITKRGQNVTFRCDPISEHNRLYWYRQTLGQGPEFLTYFQNEAQLEKSRLLSDRFSAERPKGSFSTLEIQRTEQGDSAMYLCASSPGTSGAERKNIQYFGAGTRLSVL.